The clone carrying this T cell receptor beta chain was observed a handful of times. No antigen is known for it. Trimming removed 3 bases from V and 5 bases from J, with 11 bases in between. Germline V gene data show CDR1 as SGHRS and CDR2 as YFSETQ. The CDR3 loop spans 13 amino acids. Template switching added a universal primer site; cDNA carried unique molecular identifiers. TCRdb processed the 5' RACE reads anew with MiXCR; each CDR3 protein has one entry. The table has under 250,000 distinct CDR3 sequences, approximately 9% seen once. This record belongs to a study of identical twins. Study-wide findings and caveats: Fewer insertions marked abundant cord blood beta clonotypes; young adult naive trended weakly, memory not at all.

The clonotype was recovered from a woman younger than 35 in good health. The sequenced sample consisted of memory (CD45RO+) T cells sorted from blood. The chain combines TRBV5-1 with TRBJ1-1; D is ambiguous. The CDR3 DNA sequence: TGCGCCAGCAGCTGGGCGGGGTCAACTGAAGCTTTCTTT. Translating gives CASSWAGSTEAFF. Together with reference TRBV5-1 and TRBJ1-1, the CDR3 gives the full variable domain: KAGVTQTPRYLIKTRGQQVTLSCSPISGHRSVSWYQQTPGQGLQFLFEYFSETQRNKGNFPGRFSGRQFSNSRSEMNVSTLELGDSALYLCASSWAGSTEAFFGQGTRLTVV.